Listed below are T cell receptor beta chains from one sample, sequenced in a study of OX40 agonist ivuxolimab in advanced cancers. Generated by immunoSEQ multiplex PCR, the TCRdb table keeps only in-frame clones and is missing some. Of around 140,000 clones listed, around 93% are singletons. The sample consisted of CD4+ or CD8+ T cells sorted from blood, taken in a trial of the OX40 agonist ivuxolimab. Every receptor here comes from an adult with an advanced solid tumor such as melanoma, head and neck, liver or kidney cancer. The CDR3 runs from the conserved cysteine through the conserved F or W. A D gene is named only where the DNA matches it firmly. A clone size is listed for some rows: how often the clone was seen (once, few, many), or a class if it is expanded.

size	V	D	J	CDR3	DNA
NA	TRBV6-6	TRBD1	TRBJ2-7	CASSKGQGGPYEQYF	TGTGCCAGCAGTAAAGGACAGGGTGGTCCCTACGAGCAGTACTTC
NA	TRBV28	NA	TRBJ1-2	CASGDSHYGYTF	TGTGCCAGCGGCGACAGTCACTATGGCTACACCTTC
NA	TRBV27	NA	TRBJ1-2	CASSSPGGRSDYGYTF	TGTGCCAGCAGTTCTCCCGGAGGGCGGTCCGACTATGGCTACACCTTC
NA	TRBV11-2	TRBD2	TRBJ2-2	CASSLRPSGAVGELFF	TGTGCCAGCAGCTTACGTCCTAGCGGGGCGGTCGGGGAGCTGTTTTTT
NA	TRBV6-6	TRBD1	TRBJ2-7	CASLWGQGAYEQYF	TGTGCCAGCTTATGGGGACAGGGAGCCTACGAGCAGTACTTC
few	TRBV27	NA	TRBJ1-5	CASSFTNQPQHF	TGTGCCAGCAGTTTCACCAATCAGCCCCAGCATTTT
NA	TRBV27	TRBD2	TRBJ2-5	CASSWSSGGDETQYF	TGTGCCAGCAGTTGGTCTAGCGGGGGGGACGAGACCCAGTACTTC
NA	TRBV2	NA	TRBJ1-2	CASSVGHLYGYTF	TGTGCCAGCAGTGTAGGACACCTCTATGGCTACACCTTC
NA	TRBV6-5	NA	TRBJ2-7	CASSSRLGREQYF	TGTGCCAGCAGTTCCCGACTAGGGAGGGAGCAGTACTTC
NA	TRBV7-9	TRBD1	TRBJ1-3	CASSPPTGTSITSGNTIYF	TGTGCCAGCAGCCCCCCGACAGGGACAAGCATTACCTCTGGAAACACCATATATTTT
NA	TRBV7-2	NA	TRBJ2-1	CASSQRPNSGVMFF	TGTGCCAGCAGCCAAAGACCCAATTCGGGCGTAATGTTCTTC
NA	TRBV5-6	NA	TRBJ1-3	CASSLADGQLNTIYF	TGTGCCAGCAGCTTGGCGGACGGACAATTAAACACCATATATTTT
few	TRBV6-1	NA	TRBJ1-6	CASVRDGVNSPLHF	TGTGCCAGCGTCCGGGACGGAGTTAATTCACCCCTCCACTTT
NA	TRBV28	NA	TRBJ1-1	CASVRGTEAFF	TGTGCCAGCGTTAGGGGCACTGAAGCTTTCTTT
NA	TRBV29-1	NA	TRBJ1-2	CSGSGSYGYTF	TGCAGCGGAAGCGGTTCCTATGGCTACACCTTC
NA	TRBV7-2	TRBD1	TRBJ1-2	CASSADRVYGYTF	TGTGCCAGCAGCGCCGACAGGGTTTATGGCTACACCTTC
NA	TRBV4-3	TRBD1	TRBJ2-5	CASSQETGSTQETQYF	TGCGCCAGCAGCCAAGAGACAGGGTCAACACAAGAGACCCAGTACTTC
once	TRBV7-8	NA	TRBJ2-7	CASRTDYYYSYEQYF	TGTGCCAGCAGGACAGACTATTATTACTCCTACGAGCAGTACTTC
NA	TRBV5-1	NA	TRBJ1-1	CASSFRGAGAFF	TGCGCCAGCAGCTTTCGGGGGGCTGGTGCTTTCTTT
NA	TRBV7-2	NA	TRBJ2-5	CASSPAPFARGRWETQYF	TGTGCCAGCAGCCCTGCCCCCTTTGCCAGGGGCCGATGGGAGACCCAGTACTTC
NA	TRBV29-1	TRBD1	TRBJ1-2	CSASDRGGSNYGYTF	TGCAGCGCCTCGGACAGGGGGGGATCTAACTATGGCTACACCTTC
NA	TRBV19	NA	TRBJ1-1	CAGSIKGYEAFF	TGTGCCGGTAGTATAAAAGGGTATGAAGCTTTCTTT